This passage covers 5 T cell receptor beta chains from one sample sequenced in a study of blood T cell repertoires in COVID-19. TCRdb's copy holds only in-frame clones and misses some; the assay was immunoSEQ multiplex PCR. Found here are approximately 100,000 clones, around four fifths of them singletons; the top ten hold roughly 10%. Sequencing was performed on peripheral blood. These receptors were taken from a man between 65 and 79 years old with acute or convalescent COVID-19.

This chain uses TRBV27 with TRBJ2-5, with TRBD1 matching 9 bases. V lost 2 bases to trimming and J lost 5 bases; unmatched junction nucleotides: 15. Germline V gives CDR1 MNHEY, CDR2 SMNVEV (reference sequence). The CDR3 runs to 18 residues. CDR3 bases: TGTGCCAGCAGTTTACTGGGACAGGGTGATAGGCTCCGGGAGACCCAGTACTTC. This gives the protein CASSLLGQGDRLRETQYF.

The chain has TRBV6-2 or TRBV6-3 and TRBJ2-3, with 9 positions matching TRBD1. The V gene's germline CDR1 is MNHEY and CDR2 SVGEGT. The CDR3 covers 15 residues. After removal of 2 bases from V and 2 bases from J, the junction contained 2 bases not matched to a gene. The CDR3 DNA reads as TGTGCCAGCAGTTACGGGACAGGGATCACAGATACGCAGTATTTT. The encoded protein is CASSYGTGITDTQYF.

The chain couples TRBV5-4 to TRBJ1-1; 8 nucleotides line up with TRBD1. Germline V gives CDR1 SGHNT, CDR2 YYREEE (reference sequence). There are 14 residues in the CDR3. The V and J ends lost 4 bases and 6 bases, in that order; junction bases with no gene match: 8. The CDR3: CASSLLQGASEAFF. The CDR3 nucleotides are TGTGCCAGCAGCCTCCTCCAGGGGGCCTCTGAAGCTTTCTTT.

The table lists this clone with a few counts. J is TRBJ2-1 and V is TRBV3-1 (or the pseudogene TRBV3-2); D is unclear. In germline, CDR1 is LGHDT, CDR2 YNNKEL (reference sequence). The V gene lost 4 bases and the J gene lost 7 bases, with 17 bases spanning the gap. CDR3 length: 15 residues. The CDR3: CASSPFQSLGNEQFF. CDR3 DNA sequence: TGTGCCAGCAGCCCATTCCAATCGCTAGGTAATGAGCAGTTCTTC.

This clone was seen a few times. The rearrangement joins TRBV18 to TRBJ1-4, with a weak D call TRBD1 (6 bases). The CDR3 contains 16 residues. In germline, CDR1 is KGHSH, CDR2 LQKENI. Trimming took off 3 bases at V and 5 bases at J, with 16 bases between the two ends. CDR3 region: CASSPSAGERNEKLFF. Here the CDR3 DNA reads TGTGCCAGCTCACCCTCCGCAGGGGAGAGGAATGAAAAACTGTTTTTT.